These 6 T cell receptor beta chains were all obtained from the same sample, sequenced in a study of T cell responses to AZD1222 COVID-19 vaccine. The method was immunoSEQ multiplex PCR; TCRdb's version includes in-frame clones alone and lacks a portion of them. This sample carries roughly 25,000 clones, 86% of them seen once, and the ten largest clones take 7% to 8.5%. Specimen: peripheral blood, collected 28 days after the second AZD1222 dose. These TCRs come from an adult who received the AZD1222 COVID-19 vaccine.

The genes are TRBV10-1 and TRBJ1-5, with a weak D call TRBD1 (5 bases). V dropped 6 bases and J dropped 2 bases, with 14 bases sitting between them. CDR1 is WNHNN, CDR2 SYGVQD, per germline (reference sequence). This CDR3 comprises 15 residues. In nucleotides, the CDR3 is TGCGCCAGCAGCGGAGCTCCGGGGGGCAATCAGCCCCAGCATTTT. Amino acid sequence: CASSGAPGGNQPQHF.

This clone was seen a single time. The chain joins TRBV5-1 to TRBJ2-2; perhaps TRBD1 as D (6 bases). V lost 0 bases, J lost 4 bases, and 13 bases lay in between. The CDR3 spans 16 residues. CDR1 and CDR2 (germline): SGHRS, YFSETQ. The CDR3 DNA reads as TGCGCCAGCAGCTTGGGGGCAGGGGACCCCACCGGGGAGCTGTTTTTT. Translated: CASSLGAGDPTGELFF.

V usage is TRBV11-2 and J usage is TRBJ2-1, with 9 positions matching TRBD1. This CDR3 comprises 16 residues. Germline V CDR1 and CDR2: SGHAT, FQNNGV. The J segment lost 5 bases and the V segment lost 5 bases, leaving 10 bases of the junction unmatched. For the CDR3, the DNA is TGTGCCAGCAGCCCGAAGACAGGGGGGGCCCACAATGAGCAGTTCTTC. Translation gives CASSPKTGGAHNEQFF.

DNA for the CDR3: TGTGCCAGCAGCACGCCGAAGGGACTAGCCACAGATACGCAGTATTTT. Protein product: CASSTPKGLATDTQYF. The chain is built from TRBV7-3 and TRBJ2-3, with 9 bases aligning to TRBD2. V shed 5 bases, J shed 2 bases, and the junction held 8 bases outside the gene matches. Germline CDR1 and CDR2: SGHTA and FQGTGA. CDR3 length: 16 residues.

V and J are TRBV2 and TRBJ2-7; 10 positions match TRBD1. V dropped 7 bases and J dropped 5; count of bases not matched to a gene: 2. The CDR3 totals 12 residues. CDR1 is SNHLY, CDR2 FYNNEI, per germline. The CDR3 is CASMDRGDEQYF. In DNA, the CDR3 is TGTGCCAGCATGGACAGGGGGGACGAGCAGTACTTC.

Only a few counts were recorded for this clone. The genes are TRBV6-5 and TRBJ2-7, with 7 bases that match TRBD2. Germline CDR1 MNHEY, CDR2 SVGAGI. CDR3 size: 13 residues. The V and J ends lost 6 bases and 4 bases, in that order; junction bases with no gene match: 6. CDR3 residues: CASRGGGPYEQYF. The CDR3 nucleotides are TGTGCCAGCAGGGGCGGGGGACCTTACGAGCAGTACTTC.